This T cell receptor (beta chain) was identified in a study of blood T cell repertoires in COVID-19. Produced via immunoSEQ multiplex PCR; TCRdb's table is partial and in-frame only. The sample has over 90,000 clones; around two thirds are singletons. Germline CDR1 and CDR2: MNHEY and SVGAGI. The CDR3 runs 12 residues. J gave up 3 bases and V 10 bases, and 6 bases lay outside the gene matches. The receptor comes from a man between 65 and 85 years old with COVID-19, enrolled during active disease. The chain combines TRBV6-5 with TRBJ2-7, with 7 bases lining up with TRBD1. Input material: peripheral blood. In DNA, the CDR3 is TGTGCCACCTCGGGACAGCTCTACGAGCAGTACTTC. It encodes CATSGQLYEQYF.